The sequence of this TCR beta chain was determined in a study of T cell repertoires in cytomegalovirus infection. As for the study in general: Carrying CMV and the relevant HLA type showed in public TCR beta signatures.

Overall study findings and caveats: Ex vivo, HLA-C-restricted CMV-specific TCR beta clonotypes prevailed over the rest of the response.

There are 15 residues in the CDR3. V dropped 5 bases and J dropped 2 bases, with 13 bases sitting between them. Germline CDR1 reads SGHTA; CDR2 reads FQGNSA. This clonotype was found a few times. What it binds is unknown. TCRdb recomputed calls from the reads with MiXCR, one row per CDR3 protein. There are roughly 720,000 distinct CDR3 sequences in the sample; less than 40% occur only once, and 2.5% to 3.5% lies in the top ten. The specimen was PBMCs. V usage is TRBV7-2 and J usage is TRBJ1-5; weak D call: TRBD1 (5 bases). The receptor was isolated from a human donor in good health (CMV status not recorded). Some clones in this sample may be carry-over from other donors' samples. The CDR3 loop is CASSVGGVGNQPQHF. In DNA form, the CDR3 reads TGTGCCAGCAGCGTCGGGGGGGTGGGCAATCAGCCCCAGCATTTT.